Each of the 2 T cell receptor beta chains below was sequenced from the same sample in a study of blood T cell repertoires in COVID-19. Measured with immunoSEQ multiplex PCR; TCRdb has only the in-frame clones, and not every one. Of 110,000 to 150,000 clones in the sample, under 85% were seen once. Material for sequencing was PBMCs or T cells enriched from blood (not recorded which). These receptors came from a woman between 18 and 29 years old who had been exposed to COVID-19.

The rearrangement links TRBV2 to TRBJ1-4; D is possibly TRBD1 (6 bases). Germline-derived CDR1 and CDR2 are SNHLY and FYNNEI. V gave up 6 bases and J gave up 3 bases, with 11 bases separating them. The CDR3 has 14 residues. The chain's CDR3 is CASSKQGSNEKLFF. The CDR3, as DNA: TGTGCCAGCAGCAAACAGGGTTCTAATGAAAAACTGTTTTTT.

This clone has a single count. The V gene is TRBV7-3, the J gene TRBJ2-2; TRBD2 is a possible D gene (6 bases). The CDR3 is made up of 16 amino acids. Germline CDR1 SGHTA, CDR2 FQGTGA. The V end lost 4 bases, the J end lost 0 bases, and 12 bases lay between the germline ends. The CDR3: CASSSLTGANTGELFF. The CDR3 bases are TGTGCCAGCAGCTCCCTGACGGGAGCGAACACCGGGGAGCTGTTTTTT.